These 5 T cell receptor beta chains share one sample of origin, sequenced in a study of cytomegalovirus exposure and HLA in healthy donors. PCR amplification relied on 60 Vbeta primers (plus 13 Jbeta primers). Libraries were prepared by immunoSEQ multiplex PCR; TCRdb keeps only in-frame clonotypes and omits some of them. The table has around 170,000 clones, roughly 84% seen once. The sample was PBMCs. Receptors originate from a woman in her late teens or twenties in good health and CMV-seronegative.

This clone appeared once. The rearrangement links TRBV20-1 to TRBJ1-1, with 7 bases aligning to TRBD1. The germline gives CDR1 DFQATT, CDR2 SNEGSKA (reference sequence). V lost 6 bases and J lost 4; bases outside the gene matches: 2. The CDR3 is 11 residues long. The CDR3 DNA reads TGCAGTGCGACAGGGCGCACTGAAGCTTTCTTT. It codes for CSATGRTEAFF.

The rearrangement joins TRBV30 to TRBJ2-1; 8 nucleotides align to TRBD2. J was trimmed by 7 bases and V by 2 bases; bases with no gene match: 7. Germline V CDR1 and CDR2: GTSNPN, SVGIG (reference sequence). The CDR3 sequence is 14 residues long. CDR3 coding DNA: TGTGCCTGGAGTAATGGGCGGGGGGCAAATGAGCAGTTCTTC. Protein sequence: CAWSNGRGANEQFF.

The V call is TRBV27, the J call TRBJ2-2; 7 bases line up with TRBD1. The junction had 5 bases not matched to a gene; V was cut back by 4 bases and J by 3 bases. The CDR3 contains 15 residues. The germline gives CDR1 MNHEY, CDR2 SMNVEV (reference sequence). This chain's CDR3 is CASSWDSQYTGELFF. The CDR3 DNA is TGTGCCAGCAGTTGGGACAGCCAATACACCGGGGAGCTGTTTTTT.

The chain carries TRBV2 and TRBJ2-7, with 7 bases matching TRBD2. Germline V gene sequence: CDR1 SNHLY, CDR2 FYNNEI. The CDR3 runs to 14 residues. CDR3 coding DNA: TGTGCAATCATTACGGGGGGAAGGTCGAGGGAGCAGTACTTC. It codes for CAIITGGRSREQYF.

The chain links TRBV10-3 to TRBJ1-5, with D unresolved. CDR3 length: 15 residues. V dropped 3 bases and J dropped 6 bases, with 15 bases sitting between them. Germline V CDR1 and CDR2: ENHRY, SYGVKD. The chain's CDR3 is CAISEEGKGSQPQHF. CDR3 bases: TGTGCCATCAGTGAAGAGGGAAAAGGGAGTCAGCCCCAGCATTTT.